This TCR beta chain was recovered during a study of response to subunit inactivated influenza vaccine. The study's findings and limits: T cells newly recruited by each seasonal influenza vaccination are few, the authors suggested.

With V trimmed by 2 bases and J by 12 bases, 14 bases remained unmatched. CDR1 is SGHTA and CDR2 is FQGNSA in the germline V gene. The CDR3 runs to 15 residues. TCRdb redid the calling of the RT-PCR reads with MiXCR, one entry per CDR3 protein. The data contain over 400,000 distinct CDR3 sequences, roughly 13% of them singletons. Concerning this clonotype itself: The antigen is not known.

This chain links TRBV7-2 with TRBJ2-3, with 7 bases lining up with TRBD2. The receptor comes from a man aged 50 or older who received an inactivated influenza vaccine. Here the sequenced sample was PBMCs from blood, taken 45 days after vaccination. CDR3 region: CASSLSNSGGGSQYF. The CDR3 nucleotides read TGTGCCAGCAGCTTAAGTAATTCGGGGGGTGGGTCACAGTATTTT.